The sequence of this T cell receptor (beta chain) was determined in a study of shared clonotypes between healthy human individuals. TCRdb's copy holds only in-frame clones and misses some; the assay was immunoSEQ multiplex PCR. This sample has over a million clones, with roughly 74% found just once. Material: memory CD4+ T cells from PBMCs. The subset denotes: CD45RA-negative fraction. The TCR originated in a man younger than 35 in good health. Some clones in this sample may be carry-over from other donors' samples.

The CDR3 loop is CASSPGRNYNEQFF. CDR3 nucleotide sequence: TGCGCCAGCAGCCCGGGACGGAACTACAATGAGCAGTTCTTC. The gene calls are TRBV5-1 and TRBJ2-1; D is possibly TRBD1 or TRBD2 (5 bases each). CDR3 length: 14 amino acids. V dropped 4 bases and J dropped 3 bases, with 11 bases sitting between them. Germline V lookup: CDR1 SGHRS, CDR2 YFSETQ.